What follows are 10 T cell receptor beta chains derived from one specimen sequenced in a study of PD-1 blockade in mismatch repair-deficient tumors. Profiling relied on immunoSEQ multiplex PCR, and the TCRdb table lists in-frame clones only, not all of them. Of some 120,000 clones listed, 85% to 90% are singletons. Sample: peripheral blood, taken 44 weeks after starting pembrolizumab. All receptors come from an adult with mismatch repair-deficient cancer.

V and J are TRBV6-5 and TRBJ1-2; D is perhaps TRBD1 (6 bases). This CDR3 has 14 residues. Trimming stripped 2 bases from V and 2 bases from J, with 9 bases between. Germline values: CDR1 MNHEY, CDR2 SVGAGI. This chain's CDR3 is CASSYDRTNYGYTF. The DNA for the CDR3 is TGTGCCAGCAGTTACGACAGGACCAACTATGGCTACACCTTC.

This chain connects TRBV4-1 to TRBJ1-2, with D hard to call. The CDR3 length is 16 residues. V was trimmed by 1 base and J by 8 bases, leaving 20 bases between them. Per the germline V gene, CDR1 is MGHRA and CDR2 is YSYEKL. Written as DNA, the CDR3 is TGCGCCAGCAGCCAAGTTAGCTCCGCTTACAGATGGGGCTACACCTTC. It is translated as CASSQVSSAYRWGYTF.

This chain joins TRBV6-5 and TRBJ1-1, with D unclear. CDR1 MNHEY and CDR2 SVGAGI come from the germline V gene. This CDR3 spans 15 amino acids. Trimming cost V 0 bases and J 5 bases, with 13 bases left between them. The chain's CDR3 is CASSYSTLGRTEAFF. CDR3 in DNA: TGTGCCAGCAGTTACTCGACTCTGGGGAGGACTGAAGCTTTCTTT.

V and J are TRBV29-1 and TRBJ2-7; D gene uncertain. The ends were cut back, 4 bases at V and 1 base at J, with 14 bases in the middle. CDR1 SQVTM and CDR2 ANQGSEA come from the germline V gene. The CDR3 has 14 amino acids. Here the CDR3 DNA reads TGCAGCGTTGTACTCCACACCTCATCCTACGAGCAGTACTTC. It is translated as CSVVLHTSSYEQYF.

This chain connects TRBV9 to TRBJ2-5; 8 positions match TRBD2. J gave up 4 bases and V 0 bases, and 8 bases lay outside the gene matches. The germline V gene encodes CDR1 SGDLS and CDR2 YYNGEE. CDR3 length: 16 residues. The CDR3 DNA reads as TGTGCCAGCAGCGTAGCGGCTAGCGGGTTAGGAGAGACCCAGTACTTC. Protein sequence: CASSVAASGLGETQYF.

The rearrangement joins TRBV5-1 to TRBJ2-5, with D possibly TRBD2 on 6 matching bases. From germline, CDR1 is SGHRS and CDR2 YFSETQ. V lost 1 base to trimming and J lost 5 bases, with 12 bases between them. This CDR3 comprises 14 residues. CDR3 nucleotides: TGCGCCAGCAGCTTGTTCGGGGGTGGGGAGACCCAGTACTTC. Translated, it gives CASSLFGGGETQYF.

The chain recombines TRBV18 with TRBJ2-5, with a tentative D call TRBD1 (5 bases). V lost 6 bases and J lost 5, with 13 bases in between. The CDR3 spans 13 residues. Germline CDR1 reads KGHSH; CDR2 reads LQKENI. The CDR3 sequence: CASSPTVSETQYF. The CDR3 DNA reads as TGTGCCAGCTCGCCGACAGTGTCGGAGACCCAGTACTTC.

This clone was counted a few times. The gene calls are TRBV2 and TRBJ1-1; no clear D gene. The germline V gene has CDR1 SNHLY and CDR2 FYNNEI. The CDR3 consists of 14 residues. V was clipped by 5 bases and J by 10 bases, with 20 bases between them. CDR3 sequence reads: CASSYTGSRTGAFF. The CDR3 nucleotides are TGTGCCAGCAGTTACACCGGGTCGAGAACCGGAGCTTTCTTT.

The chain recombines TRBV5-1 with TRBJ2-7, with 10 bases identical to TRBD1. V was pared by 3 bases and J by 3 bases, with 6 bases of the junction left unmatched. Germline lookup yields CDR1 SGHRS and CDR2 YFSETQ. The CDR3 is made up of 15 amino acids. The CDR3, as DNA: TGCGCCAGCAGCTCGCGGACAGGGGGTCGCTACGAGCAGTACTTC. Protein sequence: CASSSRTGGRYEQYF.

The chain uses TRBV6-1 and TRBJ1-5, with D hard to call. Germline CDR1 MNHNS, CDR2 SASEGT. This CDR3 has 13 amino acids. V gave up 2 bases and J gave up 4 bases, with 6 bases separating them. CDR3 nucleotides: TGTGCCAGCAGTGAACAGGCGAATCAGCCCCAGCATTTT. As protein: CASSEQANQPQHF.